This T cell receptor (beta chain) appears in the sequencing data of a study of T cells after yellow fever vaccination. Trimming pared 3 bases from V and 4 bases from J, leaving 8 bases between. The germline CDR1 and CDR2 sequences are SGHRS and YFSETQ. The CDR3 has 13 amino acids. TCRdb re-analysed the 5' RACE reads in MiXCR, keeping a single row per CDR3 protein. The table lists 450,000 to 600,000 distinct CDR3 sequences, about a sixth of them singletons, with around 16% in the top ten. The sequence derives from a man between 18 and 29 years old who received the YFV17D yellow fever vaccine. The V call is TRBV5-1, the J call TRBJ2-1; no clear D gene. This specimen was PBMCs, taken 5 days after the first yellow fever vaccination. This chain's CDR3 is CASSSGDYNEQFF. The CDR3 DNA reads as TGCGCCAGCAGCTCAGGAGATTACAATGAGCAGTTCTTC.